The 7 T cell receptor beta chains listed next were all sequenced from one sample in a study of T cells in localized non-small cell lung cancer. Sequencing was performed with immunoSEQ multiplex PCR; in TCRdb, only in-frame clones are kept and a portion is missing. Among about 15,000 clones, 87% were seen once, and the ten largest hold under 35%. Sample: peripheral blood mononuclear cells, taken before any cancer treatment. Every receptor here comes from a male donor aged 60 or over with stage II lung adenocarcinoma.

V usage is TRBV18 and J usage is TRBJ2-1; 7 nucleotides line up with TRBD1. This CDR3 comprises 15 residues. J was trimmed by 7 bases and V by 5 bases; bases with no gene match: 11. Per germline, CDR1 KGHSH and CDR2 LQKENI. This CDR3 reads CASSIRGAGGNEQFF. The CDR3 DNA reads TGTGCCAGCTCAATCAGGGGCGCAGGGGGTAATGAGCAGTTCTTC.

The J gene is TRBJ1-5, the V gene TRBV7-2; maybe TRBD1 (6 bases). V was cut by 3 bases and J by 4 bases, with 10 bases left in between. The CDR3 covers 14 residues. Germline lookup yields CDR1 SGHTA and CDR2 FQGNSA. The CDR3 region has the DNA TGTGCCAGCAGCTTCAAGGGGGGGAATCAGCCCCAGCATTTT. Its protein is CASSFKGGNQPQHF.

The chain carries TRBV19 and TRBJ2-2, with D maybe TRBD1 (6 bases). Germline values: CDR1 LNHDA, CDR2 SQIVND (reference sequence). V gave up 7 bases and J gave up 1 base, with 10 bases separating them. This CDR3 comprises 14 residues. The CDR3 loop is CASTDRRNTGELFF. The CDR3 DNA reads TGTGCCAGTACCGACAGGAGGAACACCGGGGAGCTGTTTTTT.

This chain links TRBV5-4 with TRBJ2-1; 10 bases match TRBD2. V was pared by 4 bases and J by 10 bases, with 11 bases of the junction left unmatched. The CDR3 consists of 15 residues. The germline V gene has CDR1 SGHNT and CDR2 YYREEE (reference sequence). DNA for the CDR3: TGTGCCAGCAGCCCTAGCGGGAGATTGTGGGGGGAGCAGTTCTTC. Its protein product is CASSPSGRLWGEQFF.

The DNA for the CDR3 is TGTGCCAGTAGTCCGCCCGGCGCCGGCCAGACCCAGTACTTC. It translates to CASSPPGAGQTQYF. J is TRBJ2-5 and V is TRBV19; no clear D gene. This CDR3 is built from 14 residues. V was clipped by 5 bases and J by 6 bases, with 16 bases between them. The germline V gene encodes CDR1 LNHDA and CDR2 SQIVND (reference sequence).

V and J are TRBV7-8 and TRBJ2-2; 9 bases align to TRBD1. Germline V gene sequence: CDR1 SGHVS, CDR2 FQNEAQ. The CDR3 runs 16 residues. The V gene end was trimmed by 1 base and the J gene end by 7 bases; junction bases not matched to a gene: 7. The CDR3 reads CASSLEGGQGGGELFF. CDR3 nucleotides: TGTGCCAGCAGCTTAGAAGGGGGACAGGGAGGCGGGGAGCTGTTTTTT.

Only a few counts were recorded for this clone. The V gene is TRBV6-5, the J gene TRBJ1-5; the D gene is possibly TRBD1 (6 bases). Deletions cut 7 bases from V and 4 bases from J, with 11 bases between. The germline gives CDR1 MNHEY, CDR2 SVGAGI. The CDR3 covers 13 residues. The CDR3 loop is CASIERGNQPQHF. The CDR3 DNA reads as TGTGCCAGCATTGAGAGGGGGAATCAGCCCCAGCATTTT.